This TCR beta chain was captured by sequencing in a study of cytotoxic CD8 clonotypes in ibrutinib-treated CLL. Turning to the study itself: Patients: fewer than 12 relapsed/refractory, approximately 16 treatment-naive, fewer than 18 IGHV unmutated.

Study results and limitations: Public clonotypes showed up rarely, and on treatment they shrank or held steady.

There are 13 residues in the CDR3. Germline CDR1 GTSNPN, CDR2 SVGIG (reference sequence). The ends were cut back, 0 bases at V and 8 bases at J, with 10 bases in the middle. The repertoire was sequenced with immunoSEQ multiplex PCR; TCRdb's copy has only in-frame clones and lacks some. This repertoire shows 110,000 to 150,000 clones, 75% to 80% found once; its top ten account for about 5%. Comment on this clone: The antigen is not known.

The sequence came from a human donor with chronic lymphocytic leukemia. The rearrangement joins TRBV30 to TRBJ1-4; no firm D call. The input for sequencing was PBMCs, taken after 24 months of ibrutinib treatment. The CDR3 here is CAWSVGGIEKLFF. The CDR3 nucleotides read TGTGCCTGGAGTGTCGGCGGGATCGAAAAACTGTTTTTT. Together with reference TRBV30 and TRBJ1-4, the CDR3 gives the full variable domain: SQTIHQWPATLVQPVGSPLSLECTVEGTSNPNLYWYRQAAGRGLQLLFYSVGIGQISSEVPQNLSASRPQDRQFILSSKKLLLSDSGFYLCAWSVGGIEKLFFGSGTQLSVL.